This is a list of T cell receptor beta chains from one sample in a study of graft-versus-host responses after intestinal transplantation. These receptors' antigens are unknown. Repertoires were generated with immunoSEQ multiplex PCR, while TCRdb's copy carries only in-frame clones and drops some. In the table there are approximately 82,000 clones, 90% to 95% of which are singletons. The sequences come from unstimulated CD4+ T cells sorted from spleen or lymph node cells, collected before intestinal transplant. The receptors come from a human donor who received an intestinal transplant. CDR3s include the opening cysteine and the closing phenylalanine or tryptophan. Each record gives: D gene, V gene, clone size, J gene, CDR3 DNA, CDR3 protein. The D gene is left open where the match is weak. Some rows mark clone size as missing; the rest say once, few, many or name a class of expanded clone.

TRBD1	TRBV19	-	TRBJ2-2	TGTGCCAGTCACCCCCTACAGGGGGCAAGGAACGGGGAGCTGTTTTTT	CASHPLQGARNGELFF
-	TRBV10-3	-	TRBJ2-2	TGTGCCATCAGTGAGGTGGGCCCTGGCGGGGTGAACACCGGGGAGCTGTTTTTT	CAISEVGPGGVNTGELFF
-	TRBV7-2	-	TRBJ1-5	TGTGCCAGCAGCTTAGAGCTGATGGATCAGCCCCAGCATTTT	CASSLELMDQPQHF
TRBD1	TRBV19	-	TRBJ2-7	TGTGCCTCTTCCCGGGACAGGGGACTCGAGCAGTACTTC	CASSRDRGLEQYF
TRBD1	TRBV27	-	TRBJ2-3	TGTGCCAGCAGGATCGACAGGGGCACAGATACGCAGTATTTT	CASRIDRGTDTQYF
TRBD1	TRBV2	-	TRBJ1-1	TGTGCCAGCAGTGTCCCGGGACAGGGGGCGGGCACTGAAGCTTTCTTT	CASSVPGQGAGTEAFF
TRBD1	TRBV7-9	-	TRBJ1-1	TGTGCCAGCAGCTTAGGGACAGGGGAATGGGGTACTGAAGCTTTCTTT	CASSLGTGEWGTEAFF
TRBD2	TRBV5-1	-	TRBJ2-3	TGCGCCAGCAGCTTTTCCCCGGCGGGGGGGCCAGATACGCAGTATTTT	CASSFSPAGGPDTQYF
TRBD1	TRBV7-8	-	TRBJ2-7	TGTGCCAGCAGCTTAGACAGGGGGCGAGACGAGCAGTACTTC	CASSLDRGRDEQYF
TRBD1	TRBV6-6	few	TRBJ1-2	TGTGCCAGCAGCCTCGGACAGGGGGCCTGGGGCTACACCTTC	CASSLGQGAWGYTF
TRBD2	TRBV7-7	-	TRBJ2-5	TGTGCCAGCAGCTTAAATAGCGGGAGGGGAGAGACCCAGTACTTC	CASSLNSGRGETQYF
-	TRBV12-5	-	TRBJ1-2	TGTGCTAGTGGTTTGTCCACTACTAACTATGGCTACACCTTC	CASGLSTTNYGYTF
-	TRBV14	-	TRBJ2-7	TGTGCCAGCAGCCAAGATGCGGGACGGATATCCTTC	CASSQDAGRISF
TRBD1	TRBV11-2	-	TRBJ1-3	TGTGCCAGCAGCTTCTTCACAGGGGTAAACTCTGGAAACACCATATATTTT	CASSFFTGVNSGNTIYF
TRBD2	TRBV6-6	-	TRBJ2-7	TGTGCCAGCAGTTCTATAGCGGGGGGGGCTCACGAGCAGTACTTC	CASSSIAGGAHEQYF
-	TRBV5-6	-	TRBJ1-5	TGTGCCAGCAGCTTGGTCGGGGATAGCAATCAGCCCCAGCATTTT	CASSLVGDSNQPQHF
-	TRBV10-3	-	TRBJ2-7	TGTGCCATCTCGGGGACAAGTAACTACGAGCAGTACTTC	CAISGTSNYEQYF
TRBD1	TRBV7-8	-	TRBJ1-2	TGTGCCAGCAGCTTAGGGGGGACAGGCTATGGCTACACCTTC	CASSLGGTGYGYTF
-	TRBV10-3	-	TRBJ2-5	TGTGCCATCAGTGACTCTGAGACCCAGTACTTC	CAISDSETQYF
-	TRBV15	-	TRBJ2-5	TGTGCCACCAGCAGAGATGGCAGATCCCAAGAGACCCAGTACTTC	CATSRDGRSQETQYF
-	TRBV5-4	-	TRBJ1-1	TGTGCCAGCAGCTTGTTCGGGGGCACTGAAGCTTTCTTT	CASSLFGGTEAFF
TRBD2	TRBV11-3	-	TRBJ2-1	TGTGCCAGCAGCCCACGTGGCGGGGGGGCCTACAATGAGCAGTTCTTC	CASSPRGGGAYNEQFF
-	TRBV7-2	-	TRBJ1-2	TGTGCCAGCAGCTTAGCCCAACGGGACACCTATGGCTACACCTTC	CASSLAQRDTYGYTF
-	TRBV30	-	TRBJ1-5	TGTGCCTGGAGTGTTAAGTTGGCCCCTAATCAGCCCCAGCATTTT	CAWSVKLAPNQPQHF